This paragraph reports one T cell receptor (beta chain). Donors in Cohort 3 who had recovered were those with two negative PCRs, healthcare professional clearance, or resolution of their symptoms. The sample comes from a study of blood T cell repertoires in COVID-19. The overall study: Sample material is recorded as cDNA or gDNA derived from T cells, B-cell-depleted T cells, or PBMCs.

In the authors' workflow: Estimates of nucleated cell counts were drawn from the amplification of reference gene primers. Generated by immunoSEQ multiplex PCR, the TCRdb table keeps only in-frame clones and is missing some. That table supplies the V and J calls and clone size; D and trimming were determined from the DNA. The sample holds around 180,000 clones, roughly four fifths seen once. There are 13 residues in the CDR3. The ends were cut back, 3 bases at V and 0 bases at J, with 6 bases in the middle. V and J are TRBV12-3 or TRBV12-4 and TRBJ2-7; no clear D gene. The TCR comes from a man between 50 and 59 years old who had recovered from COVID-19. Sequencing used PBMCs or T cells enriched from blood (not recorded which). The CDR3 loop is CASSFGSSYEQYF. CDR3 sequence (DNA): TGTGCCAGCAGTTTTGGCAGCTCCTACGAGCAGTACTTC.